The 17 T cell receptor beta chains in this list originate from one sample, sequenced in a study of cytomegalovirus exposure and HLA in healthy donors. Primers for the PCR totalled 60 Vbeta and 13 Jbeta. Only in-frame clones appear in the TCRdb table, and some are missing; sequencing was by immunoSEQ multiplex PCR. The sample records approximately 210,000 clones, 82% being singletons. The sequenced sample was PBMCs. Receptors originate from a man aged 40-49 years in good health and CMV-seropositive.

The chain joins TRBV29-1 to TRBJ1-1, with D possibly TRBD1 on 5 matching bases. Between the trimmed V and J ends, which lost 6 bases and 6 bases, there was a span of 20 bases. Germline assignment: CDR1 SQVTM and CDR2 ANQGSEA. The CDR3 length is 14 residues. CDR3 nucleotide sequence: TGCAGCGTCGGTGGAGGGGCGGACGTGGCTGAAGCTTTCTTT. Its translation: CSVGGGADVAEAFF.

The chain recombines TRBV7-9 with TRBJ2-3, with D hard to call. Per the germline V gene, CDR1 is SEHNR and CDR2 is FQNEAQ (reference sequence). Trimming removed 7 bases at V and 4 bases at J, with 15 bases between. This CDR3 region has 14 residues. The CDR3: CASMELTFPDTQYF. The DNA for the CDR3 is TGTGCCAGCATGGAACTGACATTCCCAGATACGCAGTATTTT.

The chain combines TRBV28 with TRBJ1-3, with D uncertain. V was shortened by 6 bases and J by 1 base, with 4 bases between the two germline ends. The germline gives CDR1 MDHEN, CDR2 SYDVKM. The CDR3 is 12 amino acids. CDR3 in amino acids: CASSTSGNTIYF. CDR3 bases: TGTGCCAGCAGCACATCTGGAAACACCATATATTTT.

This clone has just a few counts. V usage is TRBV5-1 and J usage is TRBJ1-1; 9 bases fit TRBD1. CDR3 length: 13 amino acids. V dropped 7 bases and J dropped 4; count of bases not matched to a gene: 5. The germline V gene encodes CDR1 SGHRS and CDR2 YFSETQ. Here the CDR3 reads CASGTGGGTEAFF. For the CDR3, the DNA is TGCGCCAGCGGAACAGGGGGCGGCACTGAAGCTTTCTTT.

V gene TRBV7-2 combines with J gene TRBJ1-5, with no clear D. Trimming pared 1 base from V and 0 bases from J, leaving 7 bases between. CDR1 is SGHTA and CDR2 is FQGNSA in the germline V gene. The CDR3 loop spans 15 amino acids. CDR3 protein: CASSLGRSSNQPQHF. In DNA, the CDR3 is TGTGCCAGCAGCTTAGGGCGGAGTAGCAATCAGCCCCAGCATTTT. Using reference TRBV7-2 and TRBJ1-5 for the parts outside the CDR3, the full variable domain is GAGVSQSPSNKVTEKGKDVELRCDPISGHTALYWYRQSLGQGLEFLIYFQGNSAPDKSGLPSDRFSAERTGGSVSTLTIQRTQQEDSAVYLCASSLGRSSNQPQHFGDGTRLSIL.

This chain links TRBV27 with TRBJ1-1, with D unresolved. The CDR3 covers 13 residues. The germline V gene has CDR1 MNHEY and CDR2 SMNVEV (reference sequence). Trimming took off 6 bases at V and 0 bases at J, with 8 bases between the two ends. The CDR3, as DNA: TGTGCCAGCAGGGAGGCCATGAACACTGAAGCTTTCTTT. Residues: CASREAMNTEAFF.

This rearrangement joins TRBV15 to TRBJ2-7, with 7 nucleotides matching TRBD2. Losses at the gene ends were 5 bases for V and 2 bases for J; bases not matched to a gene: 6. Germline values: CDR1 LNHNV, CDR2 YYDKDF (reference sequence). The CDR3 extends over 14 amino acids. This CDR3 is CATSLRGGTYEQYV. The CDR3 nucleotides read TGTGCCACCAGCCTCCGGGGAGGGACCTACGAGCAGTACGTC.

The chain joins TRBV18 to TRBJ2-1; D possibly corresponds to TRBD2 (6 bases). V lost 6 bases and J lost 4, with 16 bases in between. This CDR3 contains 15 residues. The V gene's germline CDR1 is KGHSH and CDR2 LQKENI. The CDR3 region has the DNA TGTGCCAGCTCCTCCGGACTAACCTTGTACAATGAGCAGTTCTTC. Translated: CASSSGLTLYNEQFF.

The CDR3 nucleotides read TGCAGCGATACAGGGTTGAACACTGAAGCTTTCTTT. Translating it yields CSDTGLNTEAFF. The rearrangement uses TRBV29-1 and TRBJ1-1; a weak D match, TRBD1 (6 bases). V was shortened by 7 bases and J by 0 bases, with 9 bases between the two germline ends. The CDR3 has 12 amino acids. The V gene's germline CDR1 is SQVTM and CDR2 ANQGSEA. Combining the CDR3 with reference TRBV29-1 and TRBJ1-1 gives the whole variable domain SAVISQKPSRDICQRGTSLTIQCQVDSQVTMMFWYRQQPGQSLTLIATANQGSEATYESGFVIDKFPISRPNLTFSTLTVSNMSPEDSSIYLCSDTGLNTEAFFGQGTRLTVV.

This clone was seen only once. The CDR3 DNA reads TGCGCCAGCAAGGCTAGCGTATACCAAGAGACCCAGTACTTC. This translates into CASKASVYQETQYF. The chain links TRBV5-1 to TRBJ2-5; TRBD2 is a possible D gene (6 bases). The CDR3 covers 14 residues. CDR1 is SGHRS, CDR2 YFSETQ, per germline. V lost 6 bases, J lost 0 bases, and 12 bases lay in between. Variable domain in full (rest from reference TRBV5-1 and TRBJ2-5): KAGVTQTPRYLIKTRGQQVTLSCSPISGHRSVSWYQQTPGQGLQFLFEYFSETQRNKGNFPGRFSGRQFSNSRSEMNVSTLELGDSALYLCASKASVYQETQYFGPGTRLLVL.

V and J are TRBV4-2 and TRBJ1-1, with D perhaps TRBD1 (6 bases). Trimming removed 0 bases from V and 0 bases from J, with 11 bases in between. Per germline, CDR1 LGHNA and CDR2 YNFKEQ. This CDR3 spans 16 amino acids. The CDR3 DNA reads as TGTGCCAGCAGCCAAGATCTGGGGGCTTTGAACACTGAAGCTTTCTTT. Encoded protein: CASSQDLGALNTEAFF.

The CDR3 DNA reads TGCAGCGTTGAGGGACTAGCGGCCCTGGCGGGGAATGAGCAGTTCTTC. Protein sequence: CSVEGLAALAGNEQFF. The chain carries TRBV29-1 and TRBJ2-1; the match to TRBD2 covers 11 bases. V gave up 3 bases and J gave up 7 bases; unmatched junction bases: 11. Germline V gene sequence: CDR1 SQVTM, CDR2 ANQGSEA. The CDR3 length is 16 residues.

V and J are TRBV2 and TRBJ2-7, with 7 bases lining up with TRBD1. Trimming removed 9 bases from V and 2 bases from J; junction bases left unmatched: 13. Germline loops: CDR1 SNHLY, CDR2 FYNNEI. The CDR3 sequence is 15 residues long. The CDR3 DNA sequence: TGTGCCAGTGTTACAGGGGCAGCGACTGCCTACGAGCAGTACGTC. Residues: CASVTGAATAYEQYV.

The chain couples TRBV4-2 to TRBJ2-2; no definite D call. CDR3 size: 13 residues. CDR1 LGHNA and CDR2 YNFKEQ come from the germline V gene. V was cut by 1 base and J by 6 bases, with 6 bases left in between. The CDR3 sequence: CASSQAGSGELFF. As DNA, the CDR3 is TGTGCCAGCAGCCAAGCAGGTTCCGGGGAGCTGTTTTTT.

The count of this clone is one. The chain is built from TRBV7-2 and TRBJ2-1, with D unresolved. V was shortened by 5 bases and J by 6 bases, with 11 bases between the two germline ends. CDR1 SGHTA and CDR2 FQGNSA come from the germline V gene. This CDR3 contains 13 residues. The CDR3 region is CASSLRNSNEQFF. The CDR3 nucleotides read TGTGCCAGCAGCCTGCGGAATAGCAATGAGCAGTTCTTC.

The rearrangement links TRBV10-2 to TRBJ1-1, with D possibly TRBD1 on 5 matching bases. The germline gives CDR1 WSHSY, CDR2 SAAADI. The CDR3 spans 14 residues. V lost 5 bases and J 2 bases, leaving 12 bases between the germline ends. Written as DNA, the CDR3 is TGCGCCAGCAGTTTTTTCAGGGTTAACACTGAAGCTTTCTTT. It yields the protein CASSFFRVNTEAFF.

The chain joins TRBV6-5 to TRBJ1-1, with D unclear. The CDR3 extends over 15 amino acids. Per germline, CDR1 MNHEY and CDR2 SVGAGI. With 3 bases removed from V and 1 base from J, the gap between germline ends came to 12 bases. The CDR3 here is CASSYGGAANTEAFF. CDR3 bases: TGTGCCAGCAGTTATGGAGGAGCGGCGAACACTGAAGCTTTCTTT.